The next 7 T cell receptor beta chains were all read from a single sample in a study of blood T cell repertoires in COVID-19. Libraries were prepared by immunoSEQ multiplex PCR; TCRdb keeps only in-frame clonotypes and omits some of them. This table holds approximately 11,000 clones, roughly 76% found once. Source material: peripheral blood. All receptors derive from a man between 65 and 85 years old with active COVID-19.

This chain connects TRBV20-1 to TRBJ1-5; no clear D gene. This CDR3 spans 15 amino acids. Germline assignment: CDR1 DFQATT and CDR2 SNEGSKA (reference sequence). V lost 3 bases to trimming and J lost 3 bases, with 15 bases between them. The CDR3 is CSASIRRVPNQPQHF. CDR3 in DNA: TGCAGTGCTAGTATCAGGAGGGTTCCCAATCAGCCCCAGCATTTT.

The CDR3 spells CASSLGGTDKNIQYF. CDR3 nucleotide sequence: TGCGCCAGCAGCTTGGGCGGGACAGACAAAAACATTCAGTACTTC. V is TRBV5-1 and J is TRBJ2-4; possible D gene TRBD1, 7 bases. There are 15 residues in the CDR3. The V and J ends lost 0 bases and 3 bases respectively, with 10 bases between them. Germline V gives CDR1 SGHRS, CDR2 YFSETQ.

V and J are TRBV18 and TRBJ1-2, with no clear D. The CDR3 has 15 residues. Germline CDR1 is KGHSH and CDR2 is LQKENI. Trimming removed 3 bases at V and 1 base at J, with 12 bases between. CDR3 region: CASSPASGNNYGYTF. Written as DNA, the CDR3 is TGTGCCAGCTCACCGGCCTCAGGAAATAACTATGGCTACACCTTC. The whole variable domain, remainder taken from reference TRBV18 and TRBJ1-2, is NAGVMQNPRHLVRRRGQEARLRCSPMKGHSHVYWYRQLPEEGLKFMVYLQKENIIDESGMPKERFSAEFPKEGPSILRIQQVVRGDSAAYFCASSPASGNNYGYTFGSGTRLTVV.

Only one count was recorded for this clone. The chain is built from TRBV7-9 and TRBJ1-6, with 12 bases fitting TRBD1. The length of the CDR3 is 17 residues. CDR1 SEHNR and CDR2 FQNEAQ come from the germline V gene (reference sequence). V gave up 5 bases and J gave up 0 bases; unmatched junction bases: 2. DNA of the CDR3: TGTGCCAGCAGCCTGGGACAGGGGGCCTCCTATAATTCACCCCTCCACTTT. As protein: CASSLGQGASYNSPLHF.

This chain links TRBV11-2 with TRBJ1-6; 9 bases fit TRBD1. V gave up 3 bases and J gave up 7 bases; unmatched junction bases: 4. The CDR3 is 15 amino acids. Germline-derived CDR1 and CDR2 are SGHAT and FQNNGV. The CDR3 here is CASSFGTGTNSPLHF. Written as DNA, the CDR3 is TGTGCCAGCAGCTTTGGGACAGGGACGAATTCACCCCTCCACTTT.

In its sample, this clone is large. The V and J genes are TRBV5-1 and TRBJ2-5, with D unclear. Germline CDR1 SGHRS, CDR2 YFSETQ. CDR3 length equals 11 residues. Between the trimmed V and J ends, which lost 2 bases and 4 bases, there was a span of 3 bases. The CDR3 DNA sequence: TGCGCCAGCAGCTTCGGAGAGACCCAGTACTTC. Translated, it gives CASSFGETQYF.

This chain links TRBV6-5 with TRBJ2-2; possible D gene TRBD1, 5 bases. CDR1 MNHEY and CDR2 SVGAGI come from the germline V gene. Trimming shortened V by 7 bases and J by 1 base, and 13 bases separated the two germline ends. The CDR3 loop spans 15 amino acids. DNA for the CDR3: TGTGCCAGCAAGCAGACAGTGTTGAACACCGGGGAGCTGTTTTTT. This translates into CASKQTVLNTGELFF.